A single sample is the source of the 5 T cell receptor beta chains below, sequenced in a study of T cell responses to AZD1222 COVID-19 vaccine. Profiled with immunoSEQ multiplex PCR; TCRdb holds only in-frame clones, not every one. The repertoire holds some 150,000 clones, with about 90% as singletons. The sequencing used peripheral blood, collected on day 0 of AZD1222 vaccination. These receptors all come from an adult in good health.

The genes are TRBV5-4 and TRBJ2-3; D uncertain. The CDR3 is 15 residues long. Trimming took off 2 bases at V and 1 base at J, with 11 bases between the two ends. CDR1 is SGHNT, CDR2 YYREEE, per germline (reference sequence). The CDR3 protein is CASSFNVKGTDTQYF. DNA for the CDR3: TGTGCCAGCAGCTTCAATGTAAAGGGCACAGATACGCAGTATTTT.

The V and J genes are TRBV5-5 and TRBJ1-5, with D unresolved. This CDR3 has 15 amino acids. V lost 0 bases and J lost 2, with 9 bases in between. Germline CDR1 reads SGHKS; CDR2 reads YYEKEE (reference sequence). CDR3 DNA sequence: TGTGCCAGCAGCTTGGCCGTGCTGGGCAATCAGCCCCAGCATTTT. It translates to CASSLAVLGNQPQHF.

This clone appeared a single time. V and J are TRBV19 and TRBJ2-4; D is undetermined. The CDR3 contains 14 residues. The V and J ends lost 4 bases and 11 bases respectively, with 18 bases between them. Germline values: CDR1 LNHDA, CDR2 SQIVND (reference sequence). CDR3 region: CASSRMAPFNVQYF. Written as DNA, the CDR3 is TGTGCCAGTAGTAGGATGGCTCCCTTCAATGTTCAGTACTTC.

This chain uses TRBV7-3 with TRBJ2-3; weak D call: TRBD2 (5 bases). Trimming pared 6 bases from V and 0 bases from J, leaving 13 bases between. Germline V gene lookup returns CDR1 SGHTA and CDR2 FQGTGA. This CDR3 is built from 15 residues. The CDR3 spells CASSWGEFSTDTQYF. CDR3 coding DNA: TGTGCCAGCAGTTGGGGAGAATTTAGCACAGATACGCAGTATTTT. Complete variable domain (other parts from reference TRBV7-3 and TRBJ2-3): GAGVSQTPSNKVTEKGKYVELRCDPISGHTALYWYRQSLGQGPEFLIYFQGTGAADDSGLPNDRFFAVRPEGSVSTLKIQRTERGDSAVYLCASSWGEFSTDTQYFGPGTRLTVL.

The V call is TRBV28, the J call TRBJ1-5, with a weak D call TRBD1 (5 bases). The CDR3 runs 18 residues. Germline lookup yields CDR1 MDHEN and CDR2 SYDVKM. V was pared by 6 bases and J by 2 bases, with 23 bases between. DNA for the CDR3: TGTGCCAGCAGGCCCATGCGGTGGGGGATCGAAGGCAATCAGCCCCAGCATTTT. This sequence encodes CASRPMRWGIEGNQPQHF.